A selection of T cell receptor beta chains follows, all from one sample in a study of T cells in Graves' hyperthyroidism and ophthalmopathy. Each CDR3 protein gets one entry after TCRdb re-called the multiplex PCR reads with MiXCR. The sample holds some 300,000 distinct CDR3 sequences, 13% seen once. Material: blood. Receptors were obtained from a woman aged 30 to 39 with Graves' hyperthyroidism that later progressed to Graves' ophthalmopathy. Both conserved end residues are part of each CDR3.

V gene	J gene	CDR3 protein
TRBV4-3	TRBJ2-1	CASSQDLGPYYNEQFF
TRBV7-9	TRBJ2-3	CASTQGEVSTDTQYF
TRBV18	TRBJ2-1	CASSPRGSASGRENEQFF
TRBV20-1	TRBJ1-6	CSPRREPTGSPLHF
TRBV7-9	TRBJ2-2	CASSPTPGWSTGELFF
TRBV28	TRBJ2-5	CASSTRGEGETQYF
TRBV6-2/TRBV6-3	TRBJ1-2	CASSRDRYGYTF
TRBV7-2	TRBJ2-2	CASSSLSSTGELFF
TRBV5-4	TRBJ2-3	CASSSRDRDDTQYF
TRBV18	TRBJ1-4	CASSPRGGRFNEKLFF
TRBV28	TRBJ2-7	CASSFDDRAYEQYF
TRBV7-8	TRBJ2-2	CASSPSIAGGDTGELFF
TRBV5-1	TRBJ2-7	CASSGDFPYEQYF
TRBV20-1	TRBJ2-2	CSAEARGRNTGELFF
TRBV28	TRBJ2-5	CASSEAREETQYF
TRBV2	TRBJ2-3	CASSKMRESNTDTQYF
TRBV6-2/TRBV6-3	TRBJ2-4	CASSSTTAKNIQYF
TRBV11-2	TRBJ2-5	CASSLLAGGIETQYF
TRBV4-1	TRBJ2-5	CASSQSQRYQETQYF
TRBV7-3	TRBJ1-1	CASILTDTEAFF
TRBV20-1	TRBJ2-7	CSARDWPAYEQYF
TRBV27	TRBJ1-1	CASSRSENTEAFF
TRBV20-1	TRBJ2-5	CSAPGLAGGGETQYF
TRBV29-1	TRBJ2-1	CSAATFEGNEQFF
TRBV20-1	TRBJ2-7	CSVTGRHRYEQYF
TRBV30	TRBJ2-7	CAWSSSGRAIYEQYF
TRBV27	TRBJ2-3	CASSPRLAEDTDTQYF
TRBV7-9	TRBJ2-5	CASSQLEGGETQYF
TRBV6-1	TRBJ2-1	CASRGPLGRDNEQFF
TRBV6-5	TRBJ2-5	CASSSRLAGGWQETQYF
TRBV10-3	TRBJ2-1	CAVDGGSSYNEQFF
TRBV3-1	TRBJ2-7	CASSPSGAVSYEQYF
TRBV20-1	TRBJ2-1	CSASGRISYNEQFF
TRBV7-2	TRBJ1-2	CASSYGGTAPYGYTF
TRBV3-1	TRBJ1-6	CASSHYNSPLHF
TRBV7-2	TRBJ2-7	CASSSPPRAYEQYF
TRBV18	TRBJ2-1	CASSPMGSEEQFF
TRBV19	TRBJ1-2	CASRLGEGQGNYGYTF
TRBV6-1	TRBJ1-4	CASSESPTLLGHNEKLFF
TRBV6-1	TRBJ1-5	CASSETISNQPQHF
TRBV27	TRBJ2-7	CASSLRTSGRYEQYF
TRBV28	TRBJ2-3	CASSLVYAGEGGTQYF
TRBV12-3/TRBV12-4	TRBJ2-2	CASSFYRANTGELFF
TRBV7-2	TRBJ2-1	CASSLGLAGSYNEQFF
TRBV9	TRBJ2-1	CASSVASASYNEQFF
TRBV19	TRBJ1-3	CASSAGTGNTIYF
TRBV6-2/TRBV6-3	TRBJ2-7	CASSWAGLEQYF
TRBV19	TRBJ1-4	CASSPHAGTGGEKLFF
TRBV27	TRBJ1-5	CASRGTGVGQPQHF
TRBV18	TRBJ2-1	CASSPPDRGIVNEQFF
TRBV30	TRBJ1-1	CAWSVWGGTEAFF
TRBV7-6	TRBJ2-1	CASSLAMGSREQFF
TRBV2	TRBJ1-1	CASSANQINTEAFF
TRBV11-1	TRBJ1-6	CASSVETGVNSPLHF
TRBV7-6	TRBJ2-5	CASSLQAYGTQYF
TRBV9	TRBJ2-3	CASSVDPGTSGSPSTDTQYF
TRBV19	TRBJ2-1	CASSIVSRQGHYNEQFF
TRBV6-1	TRBJ1-2	CASTPSGPGYGYTF